This T cell receptor (beta chain) emerged from a study of T cell repertoires in cytomegalovirus infection. TCRdb processed the reads anew with MiXCR; each CDR3 protein has one entry. Of 900,000 to 950,000 distinct CDR3 sequences in the sample, roughly 30% were seen once. With respect to this clonotype: The antigen remains undetermined.

CDR1 MGHRA and CDR2 YSYEKL come from the germline V gene. Trimming shortened V by 3 bases and J by 4 bases, and 12 bases separated the two germline ends. CDR3 length equals 15 residues. Specimen: cultured CD8+ T cells from PBMCs, collected from culture after CMV antigen stimulation. The chain joins TRBV4-1 to TRBJ2-2; D is perhaps TRBD2 (5 bases). This TCR derives from a human donor in good health (CMV status not recorded). Some clones in this sample may be carry-over from other donors' samples. The CDR3 reads CASSQFRAGTGELFF. As DNA, the CDR3 is TGCGCCAGCAGCCAGTTTCGGGCGGGCACCGGGGAGCTGTTTTTT.